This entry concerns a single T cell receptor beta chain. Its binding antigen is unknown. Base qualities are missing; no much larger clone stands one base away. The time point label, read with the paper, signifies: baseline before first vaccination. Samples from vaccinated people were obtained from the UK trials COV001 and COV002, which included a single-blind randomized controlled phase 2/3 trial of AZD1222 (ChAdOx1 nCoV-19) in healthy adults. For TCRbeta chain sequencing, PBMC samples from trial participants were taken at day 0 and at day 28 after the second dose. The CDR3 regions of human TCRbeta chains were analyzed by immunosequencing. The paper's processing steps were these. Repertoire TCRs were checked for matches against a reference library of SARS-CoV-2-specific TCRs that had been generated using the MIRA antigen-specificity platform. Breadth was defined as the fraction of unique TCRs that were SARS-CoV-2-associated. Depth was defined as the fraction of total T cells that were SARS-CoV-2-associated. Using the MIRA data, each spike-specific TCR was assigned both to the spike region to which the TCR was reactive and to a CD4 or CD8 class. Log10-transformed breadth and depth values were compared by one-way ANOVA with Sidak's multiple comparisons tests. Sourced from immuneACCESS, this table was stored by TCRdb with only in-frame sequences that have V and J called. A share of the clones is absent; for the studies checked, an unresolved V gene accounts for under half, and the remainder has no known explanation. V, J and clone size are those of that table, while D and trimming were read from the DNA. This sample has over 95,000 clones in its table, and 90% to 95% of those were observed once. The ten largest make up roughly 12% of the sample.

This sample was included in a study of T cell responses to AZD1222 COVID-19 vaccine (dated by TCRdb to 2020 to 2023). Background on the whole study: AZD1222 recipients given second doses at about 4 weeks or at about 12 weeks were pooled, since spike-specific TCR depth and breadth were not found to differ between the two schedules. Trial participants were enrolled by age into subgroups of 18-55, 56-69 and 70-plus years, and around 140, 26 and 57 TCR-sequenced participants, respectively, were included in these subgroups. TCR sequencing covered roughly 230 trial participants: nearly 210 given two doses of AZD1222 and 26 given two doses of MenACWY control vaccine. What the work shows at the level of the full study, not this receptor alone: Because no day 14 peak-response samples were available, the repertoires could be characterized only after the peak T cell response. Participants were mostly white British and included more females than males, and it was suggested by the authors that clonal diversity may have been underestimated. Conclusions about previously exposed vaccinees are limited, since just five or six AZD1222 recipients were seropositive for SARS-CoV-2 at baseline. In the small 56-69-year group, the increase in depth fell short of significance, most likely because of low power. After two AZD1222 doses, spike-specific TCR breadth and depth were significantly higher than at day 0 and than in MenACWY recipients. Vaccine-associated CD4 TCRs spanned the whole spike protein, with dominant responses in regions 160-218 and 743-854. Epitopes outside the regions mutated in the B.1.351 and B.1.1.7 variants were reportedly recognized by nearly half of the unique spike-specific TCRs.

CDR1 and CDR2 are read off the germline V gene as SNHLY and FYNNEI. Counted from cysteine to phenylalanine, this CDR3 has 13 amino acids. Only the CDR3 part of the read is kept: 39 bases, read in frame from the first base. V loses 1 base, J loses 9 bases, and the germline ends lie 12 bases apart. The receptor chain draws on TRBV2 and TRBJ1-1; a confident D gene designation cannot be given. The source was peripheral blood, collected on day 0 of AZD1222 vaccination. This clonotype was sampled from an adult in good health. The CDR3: CASSEVGSLKAFF. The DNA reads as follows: TGTGCCAGCAGTGAAGTCGGATCACTGAAAGCTTTCTTT.